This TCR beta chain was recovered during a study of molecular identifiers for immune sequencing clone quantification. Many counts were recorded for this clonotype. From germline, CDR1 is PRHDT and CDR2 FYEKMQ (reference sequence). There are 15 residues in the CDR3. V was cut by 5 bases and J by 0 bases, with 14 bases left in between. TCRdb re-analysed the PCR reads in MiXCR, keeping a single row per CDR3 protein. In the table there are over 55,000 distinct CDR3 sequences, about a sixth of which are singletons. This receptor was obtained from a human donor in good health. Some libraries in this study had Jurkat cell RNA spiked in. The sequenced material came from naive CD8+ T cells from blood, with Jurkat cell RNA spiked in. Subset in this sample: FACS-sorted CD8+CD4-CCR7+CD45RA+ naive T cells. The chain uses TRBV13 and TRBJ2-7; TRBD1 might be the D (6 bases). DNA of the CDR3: TGTGCCAGCAGCGGAGGACAGAGCAGCTCCTACGAGCAGTACTTC. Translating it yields CASSGGQSSSYEQYF.